A selection of T cell receptor beta chains follows, all from one sample in a study of blood T cell repertoires in COVID-19. TCRdb's table, derived via immunoSEQ multiplex PCR, lists solely in-frame clones and lacks some. The sample holds a few hundred thousand clones, 60% to 85% seen once. The sequencing sample was made of peripheral blood. These TCRs come from a woman aged 65 to 85 with acute or convalescent COVID-19. The CDR3 runs from the conserved cysteine through the conserved F or W. A D gene is named only where the DNA matches it firmly. Not all rows give a size; the values are once, few, many and, for expanded clones, a class.

j_gene	abundance	d_gene	len	v_gene	CDR3aa	CDR3nt
TRBJ1-1	.	.	13	TRBV9	CASSVSRNTEAFF	TGTGCCAGCAGCGTAAGTAGGAACACTGAAGCTTTCTTT
TRBJ2-5	.	TRBD2	15	TRBV6-2/TRBV6-3	CASSSLAGGPETQYF	TGTGCCAGCAGTTCCCTAGCGGGGGGGCCCGAGACCCAGTACTTC
TRBJ2-5	.	.	15	TRBV24-1	CATSGQTGGEETQYF	TGTGCCACCAGTGGTCAGACAGGAGGTGAGGAGACCCAGTACTTC
TRBJ1-5	few	TRBD1	15	TRBV25-1	CASSPGQGFAQPQHF	TGTGCCAGCAGTCCGGGACAGGGTTTCGCTCAGCCCCAGCATTTT
TRBJ2-5	few	TRBD1	17	TRBV5-5	CASSLELTGTGRETQYF	TGTGCCAGCAGCTTGGAATTAACCGGGACAGGGCGCGAGACCCAGTACTTC
TRBJ1-1	.	.	16	TRBV7-6	CASSLLGSYLNTEAFF	TGTGCCAGCAGCTTATTAGGTAGCTACTTGAACACTGAAGCTTTCTTT
TRBJ1-3	.	.	14	TRBV2	CASKVDSSGNTIYF	TGTGCCAGCAAGGTCGACAGCTCTGGAAACACCATATATTTT
TRBJ2-7	.	TRBD2	22	TRBV5-1	CASSLHADGRFFGLDSSYEQYF	TGCGCCAGCAGCTTGCATGCGGACGGAAGATTTTTCGGACTAGATAGCTCCTACGAGCAGTACTTC
TRBJ1-1	few	TRBD1	16	TRBV5-1	CASSPRTGLPQAEAFF	TGCGCCAGCAGCCCCCGGACAGGGCTTCCCCAGGCTGAAGCTTTCTTT
TRBJ2-3	.	.	14	TRBV30	CAWSPGVSTDTQYF	TGTGCCTGGAGTCCGGGGGTAAGCACAGATACGCAGTATTTT
TRBJ2-3	.	TRBD2	17	TRBV5-8	CASSAGTSGGGTDTQYF	TGTGCCAGCAGTGCCGGGACTAGCGGGGGCGGGACAGATACGCAGTATTTT
TRBJ2-3	once	.	15	TRBV19	CASSIGQTSTDTQYF	TGTGCCAGTAGTATAGGACAGACTAGCACAGATACGCAGTATTTT
TRBJ1-1	.	TRBD1	14	TRBV29-1	CSVEDPGGSTEAFF	TGCAGCGTTGAAGATCCAGGGGGGAGCACTGAAGCTTTCTTT
TRBJ2-7	once	TRBD2	16	TRBV3-1/TRBV3-2	CASSQDNPSGVYEQYF	TGTGCCAGCAGCCAAGATAATCCTAGCGGGGTCTACGAGCAGTACTTC
TRBJ2-3	few	TRBD1	14	TRBV11-3	CASSARTGSDTQYF	TGTGCCAGCAGCGCCCGGACAGGGTCAGATACGCAGTATTTT
TRBJ2-5	.	.	14	TRBV5-1	CASSLAQIQETQYF	TGCGCCAGCAGCTTGGCACAGATACAAGAGACCCAGTACTTC
TRBJ1-3	.	.	16	TRBV3-1/TRBV3-2	CASRSRSGAEGNTIYF	TGTGCCAGCAGGTCAAGGTCAGGGGCGGAGGGAAACACCATATATTTT
TRBJ1-3	.	.	15	TRBV9	CASSVVGIPGNTIYF	TGTGCCAGCAGCGTAGTCGGGATCCCTGGAAACACCATATATTTT
TRBJ2-1	.	TRBD2	14	TRBV9	CASSVAAGVGEQFF	TGTGCCAGCAGCGTAGCAGCGGGGGTAGGTGAGCAGTTCTTC
TRBJ2-1	.	.	16	TRBV11-3	CASSSRPDSPYNEQFF	TGTGCCAGCAGCTCACGCCCGGACAGCCCCTACAATGAGCAGTTCTTC
TRBJ2-5	.	.	15	TRBV5-1	CASSPQVTRVETQYF	TGCGCCAGCAGCCCACAGGTTACTCGTGTAGAGACCCAGTACTTC
TRBJ1-2	.	.	13	TRBV5-4	CASSLGRFYGYTF	TGTGCCAGCAGCTTGGGGCGGTTCTATGGCTACACCTTC
TRBJ2-3	.	TRBD2	14	TRBV29-1	CSVRGGVSTDTQYF	TGCAGCGTCCGGGGGGGAGTTAGCACAGATACGCAGTATTTT